The rows below give T cell receptor beta chains drawn from one sample of a study of OX40 agonist ivuxolimab in advanced cancers. Method: immunoSEQ multiplex PCR; TCRdb's copy keeps in-frame clones and lacks some. Among 70,000 or so clones listed, 90% were seen once. This sample comprised CD4+ or CD8+ T cells sorted from blood, obtained in a trial of the OX40 agonist ivuxolimab. These TCRs come from an adult with an advanced solid tumor such as melanoma, head and neck, liver or kidney cancer. Each CDR3 is given with its conserved first and last residue.

j_call v_call cdr3_aa
TRBJ2-1 TRBV7-3 CASSRTSGSSYNEQFF
TRBJ2-3 TRBV7-2 CASSLDSSTDTQYF
TRBJ1-6 TRBV4-1 CASSQDPPMWGGGSPLHF
TRBJ2-5 TRBV25-1 CASSGTSGRAGETQYF
TRBJ2-5 TRBV5-6 CASSLELKETQYF
TRBJ1-5 TRBV12-5 CASGLVRSYSNQPQHF
TRBJ2-7 TRBV5-1 CASSWASASGRGEQYF
TRBJ1-5 TRBV10-3 CAISEIGGVSNQPQHF
TRBJ2-5 TRBV7-9 CASSLFSGIQETQYF
TRBJ2-6 TRBV6-1 CASSEVAGANVLTF
TRBJ2-7 TRBV28 CASSAYYEQYF
TRBJ2-3 TRBV2 CASSWGRPSYTDTQYF
TRBJ1-2 TRBV28 CASSQTGGDGYTF
TRBJ1-5 TRBV2 CASSLGAGNQPQHF
TRBJ1-3 TRBV6-6 CASTLTGIGNTIYF
TRBJ1-5 TRBV6-1 CASHRGGGSNQPQHF
TRBJ2-6 TRBV28 CASSLRGPGANVLTF
TRBJ2-3 TRBV9 CASSVADPDTQYF
TRBJ2-3 TRBV11-3 CASSFDYGQGPTDTQYF
TRBJ1-6 TRBV6-1 CASIPGTLFNSPLHF
TRBJ2-7 TRBV9 CASSVAGTGHEQYF
TRBJ2-7 TRBV10-3 CAISPPSGTGGLEQYF